This T cell receptor beta chain was sequenced for a study of early T cells in non-severe SARS-CoV-2 infection (dated by TCRdb to the early 2020s). Turning to the overall study: Because TCR sequencing was done on bulk RNA from unsorted whole blood, the alpha and beta chains could not be paired. The study at large found these results: VDJdb matching was skewed toward anti-spike CD8 responses and likely underestimated virus-specific expansions by missing private and CD4 specificities.

Receptors were amplified or captured by 5' RACE. The run used a NextSeq 500. The TCR library protocol attached unique molecular identifiers to individual cDNA molecules to correct for sequencing error and PCR bias. Sequencing covered both TCR alpha and beta chains, and within each sample the abundances of alpha and beta sequences were tightly co-correlated. On the authors' methods: Decombinator V4 was used to annotate TCR sequences for V gene, J gene and CDR3. Expanded TCRs were defined as changing significantly between any two time points under a Poisson model with p below 0.0001. TCR abundances were normalised to the total number of TCRs sequenced in each sample and reported as counts per million. MAIT TCRs were defined by TRAV1-2 paired with TRAJ12, TRAJ20 or TRAJ33, and iNKT TCRs by TRAV10 paired with TRAJ18. VDJdb, accessed 1 November 2021, was searched for CMV, EBV and SARS-CoV-2 annotated TCRs, with TCRs annotated for multiple antigens excluded. TCRdb's own reprocessing of the public reads used fastp at Q25 and MiXCR and kept productive beta chains. Identical CDR3 proteins give one entry, which carries the most common genes and DNA. The V and J calls shown here were made by TCRdb, not taken from the authors' results. The sample records around 77,000 distinct CDR3 sequences, around 13% of which are singletons. 3% to 5% of the sample comes from the top ten.

V and J lose 0 bases and 2 bases, and a span of 16 bases separates them. The CDR3 measures 17 amino acids from cysteine to phenylalanine. Of all the DNA, just the CDR3 is kept, 51 bases in frame from base 1. Taken from the germline V gene, the CDR1 and CDR2 loops are MNHEY and SVGEGT. Set within a cohort of healthcare workers in London, UK, this nested case-control study involved weekly PCR testing of nasopharyngeal swabs along with blood sampling. Healthcare workers were recruited between 23 and 31 March 2020, during the week of the UK lockdown, and were followed weekly for up to about 15 weeks. On this clonotype itself: Its antigen specificity is not known. Base qualities were left out, and no much larger clone turns up one base away.

This chain is built from TRBV6-2 or TRBV6-3 and TRBJ2-5, and perhaps TRBD2 as D gene, on 6 matching bases. The TCR comes from an adult who was a healthcare worker with PCR-confirmed SARS-CoV-2 infection or an uninfected control (not recorded which). Sequencing used whole blood, obtained at baseline. The nucleotide sequence is TGTGCCAGCAGTTACTCGATCACGCTGGGGAGGCAAGAGACCCAGTACTTC. It translates as CASSYSITLGRQETQYF.